This T cell receptor (beta chain) was retrieved from a study of STAT5B mutations in CD4+ large granular lymphocyte leukemia. Sequencing was performed with immunoSEQ multiplex PCR; in TCRdb, only in-frame clones are kept and a portion is missing. The profile covers approximately 49,000 clones, with roughly three quarters appearing a single time and 1.5% to 1.7% taken by the ten largest. CDR1 MDHEN and CDR2 SYDVKM come from the germline V gene. Deletions cut 10 bases from V and 0 bases from J, with 13 bases between. This CDR3 contains 14 residues. This clone was recorded once. Its antigen is not identified. Study-wide results and limits: Patient CD4-sorted repertoires stayed more clonal than healthy ones after leukemic-clone removal. Data were not HLA-matched across samples. 8/27 top patient clones versus 2/35 control clones were TRBV06-family.

The material sequenced was CD4+ T cells from blood buffy coats. The receptor's source is a human donor in good health. The chain links TRBV28 to TRBJ1-3, with D tentatively TRBD1 (5 bases). CDR3 bases: TGTGCCACACACGCGCAGGGCTCTGGAAACACCATATATTTT. Amino acid sequence: CATHAQGSGNTIYF.